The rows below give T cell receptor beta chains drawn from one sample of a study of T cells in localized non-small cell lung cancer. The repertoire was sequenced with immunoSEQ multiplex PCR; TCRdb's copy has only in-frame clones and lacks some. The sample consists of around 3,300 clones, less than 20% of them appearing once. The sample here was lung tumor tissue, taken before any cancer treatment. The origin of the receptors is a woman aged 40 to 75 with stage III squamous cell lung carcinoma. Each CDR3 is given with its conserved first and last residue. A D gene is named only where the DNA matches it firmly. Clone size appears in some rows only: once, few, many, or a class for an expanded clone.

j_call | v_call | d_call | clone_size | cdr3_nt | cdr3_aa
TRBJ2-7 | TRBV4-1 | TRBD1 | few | TGCGCCAGCAGCCAAGTGTGGACAGGGGCCTACGAGCAGTACTTC | CASSQVWTGAYEQYF
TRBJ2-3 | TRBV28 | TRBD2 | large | TGTGCCAGCAGTCCGACCCTAGCGGGAGGGCGTCGAAATACGCAGTATTTT | CASSPTLAGGRRNTQYF
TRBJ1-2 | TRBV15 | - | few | TGTGCCACCAGCAGAGACAGGAATGTAGGCTATGGCTACACCTTC | CATSRDRNVGYGYTF
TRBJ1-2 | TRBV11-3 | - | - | TGTGCCAGCACTTTCGAAACATCTAACTATGGCTACACCTTC | CASTFETSNYGYTF
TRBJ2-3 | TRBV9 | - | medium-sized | TGTGCCAGCAGCGTTGTTGGGTTTAGCACAGATACGCAGTATTTT | CASSVVGFSTDTQYF
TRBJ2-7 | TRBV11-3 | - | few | TGTGCCAGCAGCCCAGAACGGCCCAAGCCGTACGAGCAGTACTTC | CASSPERPKPYEQYF
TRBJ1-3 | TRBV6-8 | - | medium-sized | TGTGCCAGCACCGACCCGGGGCAGAGAGGAAACACCATATATTTT | CASTDPGQRGNTIYF
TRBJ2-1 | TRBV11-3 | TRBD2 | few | TGTGCCAGCAGCTTAGTTCCTAGCGGGTTGGGCAATGAGCAGTTCTTC | CASSLVPSGLGNEQFF
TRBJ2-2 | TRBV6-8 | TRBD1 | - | TGTGCCACCCGGACAGGGCAGAACACCGGGGAGCTGTTTTTT | CATRTGQNTGELFF
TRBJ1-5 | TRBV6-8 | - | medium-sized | TGTGCCAGCAGTGGGTATAGCAATCAGCCCCAGCATTTT | CASSGYSNQPQHF
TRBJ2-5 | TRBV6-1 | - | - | TGTGCCAGCAGTGAAGTATGGGGTTCGACCCAAGAGACCCAGTACTTC | CASSEVWGSTQETQYF
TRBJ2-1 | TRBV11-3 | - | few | TGTGCCAGCAGCTTAGATTGGGGGCAGGGGCCCTGGGCTGAGCAGTTCTTC | CASSLDWGQGPWAEQFF
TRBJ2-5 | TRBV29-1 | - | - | TGCAGCGTTGTTGCTAGCGCCCAAGAGACCCAGTACTTC | CSVVASAQETQYF
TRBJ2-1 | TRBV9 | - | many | TGTGCCAGCAGCCAAGATAGGGGTGAGCAGTTCTTC | CASSQDRGEQFF
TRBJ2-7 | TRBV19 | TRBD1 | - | TGTGCCAGTAGTTCCGGGACAGGATACACCTACGAGCAGTACTTC | CASSSGTGYTYEQYF
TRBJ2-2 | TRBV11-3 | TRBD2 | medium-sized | TGTGCCAGCAGCTTAACGACTAGCGGGGCGCACACCGGGGAGCTGTTTTTT | CASSLTTSGAHTGELFF
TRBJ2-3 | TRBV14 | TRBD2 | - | TGTGCCAGCAGCCAAGTTGCGGGAGTTGCGCAGTATTTT | CASSQVAGVAQYF
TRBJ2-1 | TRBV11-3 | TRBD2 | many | TGTGCCAGCAGCGGAGGGACTAGCGGAGACAATGAGCAGTTCTTC | CASSGGTSGDNEQFF
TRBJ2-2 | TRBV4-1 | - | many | TGCGCCAGCAGCTCCACTTCCCGGGGTACCGGGGAGCTGTTTTTT | CASSSTSRGTGELFF
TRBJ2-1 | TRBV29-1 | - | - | TGCAGCGTTGGGAGGGGCCCCTCGGAGGATGAGCAGTTCTTC | CSVGRGPSEDEQFF
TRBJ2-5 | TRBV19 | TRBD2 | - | TGTGCCAGTAGTCCCCGTAGCGGGAGTGGGGAGACCCAGTACTTC | CASSPRSGSGETQYF
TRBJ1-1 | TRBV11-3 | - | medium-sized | TGTGCCAGCAGCTTGACTATACAGGGAATGAACACTGAAGCTTTCTTT | CASSLTIQGMNTEAFF
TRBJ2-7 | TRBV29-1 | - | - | TGCAGCGTTGAAGTCTCAGGGAGCTACGAGCAGTACTTC | CSVEVSGSYEQYF
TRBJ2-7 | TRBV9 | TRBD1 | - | TGTGCCAGCAGCGTAGCACCTGACAGGGTCTACGAGCAGTACTTC | CASSVAPDRVYEQYF
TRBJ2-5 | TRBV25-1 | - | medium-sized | TGTGCCAGCAGTGACCCGGACGGTAAAGAGACCCAGTACTTC | CASSDPDGKETQYF
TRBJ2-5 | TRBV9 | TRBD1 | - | TGTGCCAGCAGCGTTCAAGAGACAGGGCGGGAGACCCAGTACTTC | CASSVQETGRETQYF
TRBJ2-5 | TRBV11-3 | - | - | TGTGCCAGCAGAAGGTTGAGGGAGCCCGAAGAGACCCAGTACTTC | CASRRLREPEETQYF
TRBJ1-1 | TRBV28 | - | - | TGTGCCAGCAGTACGCCCGACAGAAAGAACACTGAAGCTTTCTTT | CASSTPDRKNTEAFF
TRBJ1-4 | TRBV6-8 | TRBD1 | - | TGTGCCAGCAGTGCAACAGGGGGCTCAAATGAAAAACTGTTTTTT | CASSATGGSNEKLFF
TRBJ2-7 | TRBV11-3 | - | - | TGTGCCAGCAGCCCCAGTGCGGGTGGTTACGAGCAGTACTTC | CASSPSAGGYEQYF
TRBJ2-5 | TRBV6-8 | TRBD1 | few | TGTGCCAGCAGCATCCCGGGACAGGGTGGGGAGACCCAGTACTTC | CASSIPGQGGETQYF
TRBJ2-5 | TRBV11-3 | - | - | TGTGCCAGCACCAGGGGTGGTACAATAGAGACCCAGTACTTC | CASTRGGTIETQYF
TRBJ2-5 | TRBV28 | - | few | TGTGCCAGCACCCGCCTGGGGCAGGGTGGAGGGGAGACCCAGTACTTC | CASTRLGQGGGETQYF
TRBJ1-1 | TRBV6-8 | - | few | TGTGCCAGCAGCCGCAGGGAGAACACTGAAGCTTTCTTT | CASSRRENTEAFF
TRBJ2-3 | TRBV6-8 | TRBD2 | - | TGTGCCAGCAGCCCACTAGCGGGAGGGGTTGAAGAGCGCACAGATACGCAGTATTTT | CASSPLAGGVEERTDTQYF
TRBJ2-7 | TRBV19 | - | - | TGTGCCAGTAAGGTGGGAATAGGGGGTCCCTACGAGCAGTACTTC | CASKVGIGGPYEQYF
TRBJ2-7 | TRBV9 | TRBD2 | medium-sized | TGTGCCAGCAGGACGCGGGGCGGGAGCTCCTACGAGCAGTACTTC | CASRTRGGSSYEQYF
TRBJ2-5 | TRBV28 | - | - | TGTGCCAGCAGTTTAGGAGGGGGCGGAAAGACCCAGTACTTC | CASSLGGGGKTQYF
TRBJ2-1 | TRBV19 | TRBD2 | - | TGTGCCAGTAGGGGACTAGCGGGGGGGTACAATGAGCAGTTCTTC | CASRGLAGGYNEQFF
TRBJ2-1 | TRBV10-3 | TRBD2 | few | TGTGCCATCAGTGAGTCCTACGGGACTAGCGGGATAGGCAATGAGCAGTTCTTC | CAISESYGTSGIGNEQFF
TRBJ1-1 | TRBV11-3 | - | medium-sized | TGTGCTAGCAGCTTACCGGAAGGTGGACAGTACACTGAAGCTTTCTTT | CASSLPEGGQYTEAFF
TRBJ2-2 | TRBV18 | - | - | TGTGCCAGCTCACCACCGGGCGGACAGAGGGAACCCGGGGAGCTGTTTTTT | CASSPPGGQREPGELFF
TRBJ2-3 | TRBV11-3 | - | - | TGTGCCAGCAGCTTAGGTCCGGGGGATTTGGGAGATACGCAGTATTTT | CASSLGPGDLGDTQYF
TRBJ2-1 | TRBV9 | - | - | TGTGCCAGCAGGGCCGGGGCCAATGAGCAGTTCTTC | CASRAGANEQFF
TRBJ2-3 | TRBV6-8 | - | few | TGTGCCAGCAGTTACGTAGCGGTGGATACGCAGTATTTT | CASSYVAVDTQYF
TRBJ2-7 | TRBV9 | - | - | TGTGCCAGCAGCGTAGGTCAGCAAAACTACGAGCAGTACTTC | CASSVGQQNYEQYF
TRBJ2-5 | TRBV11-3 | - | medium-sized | TGTGCCAGCAGACTCGAACGCGGGACCACGAAGGAGACCCAGTACTTC | CASRLERGTTKETQYF
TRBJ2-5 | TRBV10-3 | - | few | TGTGCCATCAGTGAGTCAGCCCAGACCCAGTACTTC | CAISESAQTQYF
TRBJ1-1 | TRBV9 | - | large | TGTGCCAGCACCGAAAACAGGGAGAACACTGAAGCTTTCTTT | CASTENRENTEAFF
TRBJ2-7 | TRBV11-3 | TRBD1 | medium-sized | TGTGCCAGCAGCTCGGTGCGAGGACAGGGGATTTACGAGCAGTACTTC | CASSSVRGQGIYEQYF
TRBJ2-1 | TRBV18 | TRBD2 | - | TGTGCCAGCTCACCACCCGGGACTAGCGGTCGTGCTGAGCAGTTCTTC | CASSPPGTSGRAEQFF
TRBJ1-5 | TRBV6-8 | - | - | TGTGCCAGCAGTTACTCACTGTACGGAATTAATCAGCCCCAGCATTTT | CASSYSLYGINQPQHF
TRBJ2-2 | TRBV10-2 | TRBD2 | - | TGCGCCAGCAGTGAACAAGCGGGAAGGGTCACCGGGGAGCTGTTTTTT | CASSEQAGRVTGELFF
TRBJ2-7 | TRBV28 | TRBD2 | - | TGTGCCAGCAGTACCCGTCCGGGACTAGCGGGAGAGGCCTACGAGCAGTACTTC | CASSTRPGLAGEAYEQYF
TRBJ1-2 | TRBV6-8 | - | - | TGTGCCAGCAGTTACTCCTTGGGGCCCAGCTATGGCTACACCTTC | CASSYSLGPSYGYTF
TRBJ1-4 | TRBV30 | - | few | TGTGCCTGGAGCCAGCCATTTAATGAAAAACTGTTTTTT | CAWSQPFNEKLFF
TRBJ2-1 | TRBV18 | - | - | TGTGCCAGCTCACGCCGGGACAACAATGAGCAGTTCTTC | CASSRRDNNEQFF
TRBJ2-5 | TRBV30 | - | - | TGTGCCTGGAGAGGGTCGGAGACCCAGTACTTC | CAWRGSETQYF
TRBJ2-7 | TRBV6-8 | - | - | TGTGCCAGCAGCCCCTCGACAGACACCATCTACGAGCAGTACTTC | CASSPSTDTIYEQYF